This TCR beta chain was sequenced for a study of cytomegalovirus exposure and HLA in healthy donors. The CDR3 contains 13 residues. V was shortened by 8 bases and J by 1 base, with 11 bases between the two germline ends. From germline, CDR1 is MNHNS and CDR2 SASEGT. General study findings and limits: A reported reduction in N-insertions relative to the 666-donor mean was seen in an Asian-associated ancestry cluster in a later analysis.

PCR primers comprised 60 Vbeta and 13 Jbeta primers. Repertoires were generated with immunoSEQ multiplex PCR, while TCRdb's copy carries only in-frame clones and drops some. The sample lists 150,000 to 200,000 clones; 83% were seen once. On this clone: Its specificity is not known.

Sequenced sample: PBMCs. This TCR was recovered from a man aged 45 to 65 in good health and CMV-seronegative. This chain joins TRBV6-1 and TRBJ1-1, with D perhaps matching TRBD1 (5 bases). The CDR3 here is CASLRQQNTEAFF. DNA for the CDR3: TGTGCCAGCTTACGACAGCAGAACACTGAAGCTTTCTTT.